This is a list of T cell receptor beta chains from one sample in a study of T cells in Graves' hyperthyroidism and ophthalmopathy. One entry per CDR3 protein results from TCRdb running MiXCR on the multiplex PCR reads. Of roughly 400,000 distinct CDR3 sequences in the sample, more than 15% were seen once. Sequenced: blood. All receptors come from a woman between 18 and 29 years old with Graves' hyperthyroidism that later progressed to Graves' ophthalmopathy. The CDR3 runs from the conserved cysteine through the conserved F or W. D genes are given only for firm matches. Not every row has a clone size; where given, it reads once, few, many or a size class.

v_call	clone_size	d_call	j_call	cdr3_nt	cdr3_aa
TRBV9	many	TRBD2	TRBJ2-7	TGTGCCAGCGGTCCCAGCGGGAGGTGGGACGAGCAGTACTTC	CASGPSGRWDEQYF
TRBV9	few	NA	TRBJ2-1	TGTGCCAGCAGCGTAGGGCCCCGGGACATTGAGCAGTTCTTC	CASSVGPRDIEQFF
TRBV25-1	NA	NA	TRBJ1-1	TGTGCCAGCCGGACGGGGATACACACTGAAGCTTTCTTT	CASRTGIHTEAFF
TRBV20-1	many	TRBD2	TRBJ2-5	TGCAGTGCTTTACTAGCGGGAGCCGGAGAGACCCAGTACTTC	CSALLAGAGETQYF
TRBV6-2/TRBV6-3	NA	NA	TRBJ1-5	TGTGCCAGCACCCTTTACCAGGATCAGCCCCAGCATTTT	CASTLYQDQPQHF
TRBV11-2	few	TRBD2	TRBJ2-1	TGTGCCAGCAGCCTGCCGTGGACTAGCCAGCAGTTCTTC	CASSLPWTSQQFF
TRBV4-1	many	NA	TRBJ2-7	TGCGCCAGCAGCCAAGTAGGGGTCCACGAGCAGTACTTC	CASSQVGVHEQYF
TRBV5-1	NA	TRBD2	TRBJ2-1	TGCGCCAGCAGCCTCAATAGCGGGAGGGCCGCGGGTGAGCAGTTCTTC	CASSLNSGRAAGEQFF
TRBV9	NA	TRBD2	TRBJ2-1	TGTGCCAGCAGCGTAGGGGTGGGAGGGGTCTACAATGAGCAGTTCTTC	CASSVGVGGVYNEQFF
TRBV28	many	NA	TRBJ1-1	TGTGCCAGCAGTTTATGGGACAGCACTGAAGCTTTCTTT	CASSLWDSTEAFF
TRBV4-3	few	TRBD2	TRBJ2-7	TGCGCCAGCAGCCAAGTAACTAGCGGGAGACTGTACGAGCAGTACTTC	CASSQVTSGRLYEQYF
TRBV28	many	NA	TRBJ2-5	TGTGCCAGCAGTCCCCTACTAGTTGAGGAGACCCAGTACTTC	CASSPLLVEETQYF
TRBV27	many	TRBD1	TRBJ2-7	TGTGCCAGCAGGGGGTGGCAGGGGGACTACGAGCAGTACTTC	CASRGWQGDYEQYF
TRBV2	many	NA	TRBJ1-3	TGTGCCAGCAGTTTACAAAGAGAACTCACTTCCGGGAACACCATATATTTT	CASSLQRELTSGNTIYF
TRBV20-1	NA	TRBD1	TRBJ2-7	TGCAGTGCTAGAGATCCGGGACAGGGGCTTCACGAGCAGTACTTC	CSARDPGQGLHEQYF
TRBV7-8	many	NA	TRBJ2-7	TGTGCCAGCAGCCTAGCGCTCGAGCAGTACTTC	CASSLALEQYF
TRBV6-1	NA	NA	TRBJ1-4	TGTGCCAGCCATCCCTGGGGCAGAATAAATGAAAAACTGTTTTTT	CASHPWGRINEKLFF
TRBV28	NA	NA	TRBJ2-7	TGTGCCAGCAGTAATGTAGCGCGGGAGCAGTACTTC	CASSNVAREQYF
TRBV20-1	few	NA	TRBJ1-2	TGCAGTGCCAAAAGAAGAGGTACGGGGGTTTATGGCTACACCTTC	CSAKRRGTGVYGYTF
TRBV7-9	once	NA	TRBJ2-3	TGTGCCAGCAGCTTAGAAGAAGCAAATACGCAGTATTTT	CASSLEEANTQYF
TRBV14	many	NA	TRBJ2-1	TGTGCCAGCAGCTGGGGGAGGTCCTACAATGAGCAGTTCTTC	CASSWGRSYNEQFF
TRBV28	NA	TRBD1	TRBJ2-7	TGTGCCAGCAGGACGACAGGGGGCGGGAGGCGACACGAGCAGTACTTC	CASRTTGGGRRHEQYF
TRBV27	many	TRBD1	TRBJ2-7	TGTGCCAGCAGTCCTACACCCGGGACAGGTTTATACGAGCAGTACTTC	CASSPTPGTGLYEQYF
TRBV20-1	NA	TRBD2	TRBJ2-1	TGCAGTGCTAGACTAGCGGGAGGCTACAATGAGCAGTTCTTC	CSARLAGGYNEQFF
TRBV7-9	few	TRBD2	TRBJ2-7	TGTGCCAGCAGCTTAGCTGTTGGACTAGCAGAGTACGAGCAGCACTTC	CASSLAVGLAEYEQHF
TRBV28	many	NA	TRBJ1-1	TGTGCCAGCACACCCGCTGGACAGTTGACTGAAGCTTTCTTT	CASTPAGQLTEAFF
TRBV5-1	NA	NA	TRBJ1-2	TGTGCCAGCAGCTTGGCGGGGGAAAACTATGGCTACACCTTC	CASSLAGENYGYTF
TRBV2	many	NA	TRBJ2-2	TGTGCCTCCTTACGGGATGGCACCGGGGAGCTGTTTTTT	CASLRDGTGELFF
TRBV6-1	NA	NA	TRBJ1-5	TGTGCCACGTTCCGGGAGGGGGGGAATCAGCCCCAGCATTTT	CATFREGGNQPQHF
TRBV20-1	many	TRBD1	TRBJ1-5	TGCAGTGCTTTCCGGGACAGGACCTATCAGCCCCAGCATTTT	CSAFRDRTYQPQHF
TRBV28	many	NA	TRBJ1-1	TGTGCCAGCACCGATAACAGCAGGGGGAACACTGAAGCTTTCTTT	CASTDNSRGNTEAFF
TRBV6-2/TRBV6-3	NA	NA	TRBJ2-5	TGTGCCAGCAGTTTTAGGGGCCTCTTCCAAGAGACCCAGTACTTC	CASSFRGLFQETQYF
TRBV28	NA	NA	TRBJ1-6	TGTGCCAGCAGTTTAGGGGTAGGACCTGGTAATTCACCCCTCCACTTT	CASSLGVGPGNSPLHF
TRBV5-4	few	NA	TRBJ2-1	TGTGCCAGCAGTACTCCCCAACAGGGTCCCTACAATGAGCAGTTCTTC	CASSTPQQGPYNEQFF
TRBV4-1	few	TRBD2	TRBJ2-1	TGCGCCAGCAGTACCGGGACTAGCGGGAGGTACGAGCAGTTCTTC	CASSTGTSGRYEQFF
TRBV2	few	TRBD1	TRBJ2-2	TGTGCCAGCAGCATGGGACAGGGAAGTACCGGGGAGCTGTTTTTT	CASSMGQGSTGELFF
TRBV4-1	NA	TRBD2	TRBJ2-1	TGCGCCAGCAGCCAAGATTTACGGGAGGGGCTTTACAATGAGCAGTTCTTC	CASSQDLREGLYNEQFF
TRBV20-1	NA	TRBD2	TRBJ2-7	TGCAGTGCCATTACTAGCGGGAGGGCCCCCTACGAGCAGTACTTC	CSAITSGRAPYEQYF
TRBV20-1	many	NA	TRBJ2-5	TGCAGTGCTAGGAAGGGCACACCCCAAGAGACCCAGTACTTC	CSARKGTPQETQYF
TRBV6-2/TRBV6-3	many	NA	TRBJ2-4	TGTGGCAGTGCGGGGAACGTCAAAAACATTCAGTACTTC	CGSAGNVKNIQYF
TRBV5-1	many	TRBD2	TRBJ2-3	TGCGCCAGCAGCTTCCGACTAGCGGGAGGGCCTAGAGATACGCAGTATTTT	CASSFRLAGGPRDTQYF
TRBV2	many	TRBD2	TRBJ2-7	TGTGCCAGCAGTGAATTTTCTTCGGGAGGGCCCGAAAACTACGAGCAGTACTTC	CASSEFSSGGPENYEQYF
TRBV24-1	few	NA	TRBJ2-7	TGTGCCACCAGTGAACAGGGACGCTACGAGCAGTACTTC	CATSEQGRYEQYF
TRBV6-2/TRBV6-3	many	NA	TRBJ2-1	TGTGCCAGCAGTTACTCGCTGGACGCGTACAATGAGCAGTTCTTC	CASSYSLDAYNEQFF
TRBV28	NA	NA	TRBJ1-5	TGTGCCAGCAGTTTAGTGCAAACCTTCAATCAGCCCCAGCATTTT	CASSLVQTFNQPQHF
TRBV20-1	many	NA	TRBJ1-5	TGCAGTGCTAGGACAGCTCGCAATCAGCCCCAGCATTTT	CSARTARNQPQHF
TRBV19	NA	NA	TRBJ2-5	TGTGCCAGTAAGCCCCCAGGGACCCGCCAAGAGACCCAGTACTTC	CASKPPGTRQETQYF
TRBV9	many	NA	TRBJ2-2	TGTGCCAGCAGCGCGACGTACGTAGACACCGGGGAGCTGTTTTTT	CASSATYVDTGELFF
TRBV7-3	many	NA	TRBJ2-2	TGTGCCAGCAGCTTAACGAGAGAAGGGACCCTTACCGGGGAGCTGTTTTTT	CASSLTREGTLTGELFF
TRBV20-1	NA	TRBD2	TRBJ2-3	TGCAGTGCTAGAGATCCGGCGGGAGGTTATAATACGCAGTATTTT	CSARDPAGGYNTQYF
TRBV7-7	NA	NA	TRBJ2-5	TGTGCTAGCATCCCGGGACCGAGAGAAAGGGGAACCCAGTACTTC	CASIPGPRERGTQYF
TRBV28	many	NA	TRBJ1-5	TGTGCCAGCAGTAGACCCTTAACAGGGAATAGCAATCAGCCCCAGCATTTT	CASSRPLTGNSNQPQHF
TRBV2	many	TRBD2	TRBJ2-5	TGTGCCAGCAGTTCTAGCGGGAGCTGGCAAGAGACCCAGTACTTC	CASSSSGSWQETQYF
TRBV2	many	NA	TRBJ1-1	TGTGCCAGCAGTCTCGAGGGGCGCATGAACACTGAAGCTTTCTTT	CASSLEGRMNTEAFF
TRBV4-2	NA	NA	TRBJ1-3	TGTGCCAGCAGCCAAGCCCCACAGTCCTACTCTGGAAACACCATATATTTT	CASSQAPQSYSGNTIYF
TRBV20-1	many	NA	TRBJ1-5	TGCAGTGCTGGCGATAGCAATCAGCCCCAGCATTTT	CSAGDSNQPQHF
TRBV6-2/TRBV6-3	NA	TRBD1	TRBJ1-5	TGTGCCAGCAGTGCCGGGACAGGGGGTAATCAGCCCCAGCATTTT	CASSAGTGGNQPQHF
TRBV5-1	many	NA	TRBJ2-7	TGCGCCAGCAGCTTGGGCGCGGGGTACGAGCAGTACTTC	CASSLGAGYEQYF
TRBV4-1	many	NA	TRBJ2-5	TGCGCCAGCAGCTGGGGGAGCAGGGGAGAGACCCAGTACTTC	CASSWGSRGETQYF
TRBV11-1	many	NA	TRBJ2-1	TGTGCCAGCAGCCAGGCGGGGAGCTCCTACAATGAGCAGTTCTTC	CASSQAGSSYNEQFF